This T cell receptor (beta chain) emerged from a study of blood T cell repertoires in COVID-19. The CDR3 loop spans 15 amino acids. The V gene's germline CDR1 is GTSNPN and CDR2 SVGIG (reference sequence). With V trimmed by 0 bases and J by 6 bases, 2 bases remained unmatched. Original analysis: Using reference gene primer amplification, nucleated cell counts were estimated. The table came from immunoSEQ multiplex PCR; TCRdb's copy has only in-frame clones and leaves some out. D and trimming were read from the DNA, whereas the V and J calls and clone size are those reported in that table. The sample has about 270,000 clones; roughly 84% are singletons.

The receptor's source is a human donor in a cohort sampled during active COVID-19. Source material: peripheral blood. J is TRBJ2-2 and V is TRBV30; 12 bases map to TRBD2. The CDR3 DNA follows: TGTGCCTGGAGTGTACCTAGCGGGGGGGCCGGGGAGCTGTTTTTT. This translates into CAWSVPSGGAGELFF.